The 23 T cell receptor beta chains below come from one sample, sequenced in a study of blood T cell repertoires in COVID-19. TCRdb's copy holds only in-frame clones and misses some; the assay was immunoSEQ multiplex PCR. The sample contains about 190,000 clones, less than 80% of which appear only once. The sequencing input was peripheral blood. These receptors came from a woman between 50 and 59 years old with acute or convalescent COVID-19.

The rearrangement joins TRBV30 to TRBJ2-7, with TRBD2 matching 7 bases. V lost 0 bases, J lost 3 bases, and 8 bases stayed unmatched. This CDR3 region has 15 residues. Germline assignment: CDR1 GTSNPN and CDR2 SVGIG (reference sequence). CDR3 in amino acids: CAWSVGAGIVYEQYF. CDR3 nucleotides: TGTGCCTGGAGTGTCGGAGCGGGAATCGTCTACGAGCAGTACTTC.

This clone was seen only a few times. The chain is built from TRBV4-3 and TRBJ1-2; perhaps TRBD1 as D (6 bases). Trimming cost V 2 bases and J 5 bases, with 21 bases left between them. Germline values: CDR1 LGHNA, CDR2 YSLEER. This CDR3 has 17 residues. The CDR3, as DNA: TGCGCCAGCAGCCAAACTCAGCTGCGGGGGCGATCGTATGGCTACACCTTC. It yields the protein CASSQTQLRGRSYGYTF.

This clone was found many times. The gene calls are TRBV7-9 and TRBJ2-7, with D possibly TRBD2 on 6 matching bases. Germline lookup yields CDR1 SEHNR and CDR2 FQNEAQ (reference sequence). This CDR3 contains 14 residues. The ends were cut back, 3 bases at V and 4 bases at J, with 13 bases in the middle. In nucleotides, the CDR3 is TGTGCCAGCAGCTTGGAGGGATTGGGATACGAGCAGTACTTC. This encodes CASSLEGLGYEQYF.

V is TRBV10-1 and J is TRBJ2-2; D perhaps matches TRBD1 (6 bases). Germline CDR1 WNHNN, CDR2 SYGVQD (reference sequence). V was trimmed by 3 bases and J by 4 bases, leaving 9 bases between them. The CDR3 is 14 amino acids. CDR3 in amino acids: CASSDNRVTGELFF. CDR3 sequence (DNA): TGCGCCAGCAGTGATAACAGGGTCACCGGGGAGCTGTTTTTT.

The count of this clone is one. The chain recombines TRBV12-3 or TRBV12-4 with TRBJ2-7; D is perhaps TRBD1 (7 bases). With 5 bases removed from V and 5 bases from J, the gap between germline ends came to 10 bases. CDR3 length: 12 residues. CDR3 DNA sequence: TGTGCCAGCAGTATCAGGGGGGACGAGCAGTACTTC. Its protein product is CASSIRGDEQYF.

This clone was counted between two and nine times. The chain recombines TRBV18 with TRBJ2-6; D is ambiguous. V shed 3 bases and J shed 0 bases, with 18 bases lying between them. From germline, CDR1 is KGHSH and CDR2 LQKENI. The CDR3 covers 19 residues. The DNA for the CDR3 is TGTGCCAGCTCACCCCTCGACTTCCTCTCTCTCTCTGGGGCCAACGTCCTGACTTTC. It encodes CASSPLDFLSLSGANVLTF. Full variable domain (rest looked up from reference TRBV18 and TRBJ2-6): NAGVMQNPRHLVRRRGQEARLRCSPMKGHSHVYWYRQLPEEGLKFMVYLQKENIIDESGMPKERFSAEFPKEGPSILRIQQVVRGDSAAYFCASSPLDFLSLSGANVLTFGAGSRLTVL.

This rearrangement joins TRBV7-8 to TRBJ2-2; 7 nucleotides agree with TRBD2. Trimming removed 4 bases from V and 6 bases from J; junction bases left unmatched: 17. This CDR3 comprises 18 residues. From germline, CDR1 is SGHVS and CDR2 FQNEAQ. The CDR3 bases are TGTGCCAGCAGCTCCCTGGCCGGAGCGGGACGGGGGTCCGGGGAGCTGTTTTTT. This translates into CASSSLAGAGRGSGELFF.

The chain has TRBV7-2 and TRBJ2-1, with 7 bases matching TRBD2. CDR3 length equals 16 residues. Germline V lookup: CDR1 SGHTA, CDR2 FQGNSA. Trimming took 2 bases from V and 6 from J; bases not matched to a gene: 10. The CDR3: CASSLSLGLVGNEQFF. In DNA form, the CDR3 reads TGTGCCAGCAGCTTATCCCTAGGACTAGTTGGCAATGAGCAGTTCTTC.

The chain recombines TRBV7-9 with TRBJ1-2; TRBD1 agrees at 7 bases. CDR3 size: 15 residues. V lost 3 bases and J lost 8; bases outside the gene matches: 12. CDR1 and CDR2 (germline): SEHNR, FQNEAQ (reference sequence). The CDR3 DNA is TGTGCCAGCAGCTTCGGTGAGGGGCGAGGGGGCGGCTACACCTTC. Translation: CASSFGEGRGGGYTF.

The V gene is TRBV28, the J gene TRBJ2-7, with 16 bases lining up with TRBD2. This CDR3 region has 15 residues. J was trimmed by 3 bases and V by 6 bases; bases with no gene match: 2. CDR1 and CDR2 from the germline V gene are MDHEN and SYDVKM. The CDR3, as DNA: TGTGCCAGCAGGGGGACTAGCGGGAGGGTCTACGAGCAGTACTTC. It encodes CASRGTSGRVYEQYF.

The chain uses TRBV19 and TRBJ1-4; D remains ambiguous. Germline V gene data show CDR1 as LNHDA and CDR2 as SQIVND (reference sequence). V lost 2 bases to trimming and J lost 7 bases, with 14 bases between them. CDR3 length: 15 amino acids. The CDR3 loop is CASSISSLGGEKLFF. The CDR3, as DNA: TGTGCCAGTAGTATATCGTCGCTCGGAGGTGAAAAACTGTTTTTT.

This chain joins TRBV27 and TRBJ2-5, with a weak D call TRBD2 (7 bases). Trimming took 8 bases from V and 6 from J, leaving 19 bases between them. This CDR3 region has 14 residues. Germline-derived CDR1 and CDR2 are MNHEY and SMNVEV (reference sequence). The CDR3 nucleotides read TGTGCCAGCGTTCAGGGGATGGGGGGGAAGACCCAGTACTTC. Amino acid sequence: CASVQGMGGKTQYF.

This rearrangement joins TRBV5-6 to TRBJ1-2; D uncertain. The V end was cut by 0 bases, the J end by 2 bases, with 17 bases between. The CDR3 covers 17 residues. The V gene's germline CDR1 is SGHDT and CDR2 YYEEEE. The DNA of the CDR3 is TGTGCCAGCAGCTTGGTCCCCGGCGGAGGGCCCAACTATGGCTACACCTTC. This codes for CASSLVPGGGPNYGYTF.

The V gene is TRBV19, the J gene TRBJ2-7; 7 positions match TRBD1. This CDR3 comprises 11 residues. V was pared by 9 bases and J by 13 bases, with 12 bases of the junction left unmatched. CDR1 LNHDA and CDR2 SQIVND come from the germline V gene (reference sequence). In DNA, the CDR3 is TGTGCCAGCGTCGGACAGGCCATTCCCTACTTC. Translated, it gives CASVGQAIPYF.

J is TRBJ2-7 and V is TRBV30; weak D call: TRBD1 (6 bases). CDR1 and CDR2 (germline): GTSNPN, SVGIG (reference sequence). The CDR3 length is 13 residues. V was shortened by 4 bases and J by 3 bases, with 13 bases between the two germline ends. CDR3 amino acids: CAWTETGGYEQYF. CDR3 nucleotide sequence: TGTGCCTGGACTGAGACAGGCGGCTACGAGCAGTACTTC.

The chain combines TRBV28 with TRBJ2-7; TRBD1 aligns across 7 bases. This CDR3 has 15 residues. Germline V gene lookup returns CDR1 MDHEN and CDR2 SYDVKM. J was trimmed by 5 bases and V by 0 bases; bases with no gene match: 7. The CDR3 nucleotides are TGTGCCAGCAGTTTATGGGTCGGGACAGAAGACGAGCAGTACTTC. It yields the protein CASSLWVGTEDEQYF. Based on the CDR3 plus reference TRBV28 and TRBJ2-7, the full variable domain is DVKVTQSSRYLVKRTGEKVFLECVQDMDHENMFWYRQDPGLGLRLIYFSYDVKMKEKGDIPEGYSVSREKKERFSLILESASTNQTSMYLCASSLWVGTEDEQYFGPGTRLTVT.

V and J are TRBV18 and TRBJ2-2; a weak D match, TRBD1 (5 bases). The CDR3 runs to 15 residues. The V end lost 6 bases, the J end lost 0 bases, and 11 bases lay between the germline ends. CDR1 and CDR2 (germline): KGHSH, LQKENI. For the CDR3, the DNA is TGTGCCAGCTCTCTAGACAGAACGAACACCGGGGAGCTGTTTTTT. This translates into CASSLDRTNTGELFF.

V is TRBV11-3 and J is TRBJ2-1, with TRBD2 matching 9 bases. The CDR3 loop spans 14 amino acids. Unmatched junction bases numbered 1, after V lost 2 bases and J lost 5 bases. Germline CDR1 reads SGHNT; CDR2 reads YENEEA. Here the CDR3 reads CASSLKREDNEQFF. The CDR3 DNA sequence: TGTGCCAGCAGCTTAAAGCGGGAGGACAATGAGCAGTTCTTC.

This chain connects TRBV27 to TRBJ2-7, with TRBD2 identical over 13 bases. The V gene end was trimmed by 8 bases and the J gene end by 5 bases; junction bases not matched to a gene: 3. Germline V CDR1 and CDR2: MNHEY, SMNVEV (reference sequence). The CDR3 spans 13 residues. CDR3 coding DNA: TGTGCCAGCCGGACTAGCGGGAGAAACGAGCAGTACTTC. Amino acids: CASRTSGRNEQYF.

This clone was seen more than once but under ten times. The chain uses TRBV18 and TRBJ1-2; D gene unclear. CDR1 and CDR2 (germline): KGHSH, LQKENI. With 3 bases removed from V and 8 bases from J, the gap between germline ends came to 13 bases. This CDR3 spans 13 amino acids. The CDR3 loop is CASSPANFEGYTF. CDR3 DNA: TGTGCCAGCTCACCCGCAAATTTCGAGGGCTACACCTTC. Using reference TRBV18 and TRBJ1-2 for the parts outside the CDR3, the full variable domain is NAGVMQNPRHLVRRRGQEARLRCSPMKGHSHVYWYRQLPEEGLKFMVYLQKENIIDESGMPKERFSAEFPKEGPSILRIQQVVRGDSAAYFCASSPANFEGYTFGSGTRLTVV.

The chain combines TRBV7-2 with TRBJ2-7, with a weak D call TRBD2 (6 bases). V was clipped by 4 bases and J by 0 bases, with 13 bases between them. Germline V gene sequence: CDR1 SGHTA, CDR2 FQGNSA. This CDR3 has 15 residues. CDR3 coding DNA: TGTGCCAGCAGCTCCCGATCCGGGGGCTCCTACGAGCAGTACTTC. Translated, it gives CASSSRSGGSYEQYF.

The V call is TRBV18, the J call TRBJ2-2; the D gene is possibly TRBD1 (5 bases). Trimming removed 4 bases from V and 2 bases from J, with 8 bases in between. Germline V gene data show CDR1 as KGHSH and CDR2 as LQKENI. CDR3 length: 14 amino acids. For the CDR3, the DNA is TGTGCCAGCTCACAACAGGATAACACCGGGGAGCTGTTTTTT. This translates into CASSQQDNTGELFF.

The chain uses TRBV12-3 or TRBV12-4 and TRBJ2-5, with 7 bases identical to TRBD2. The CDR3 spans 13 residues. The junction had 3 bases not matched to a gene; V was cut back by 3 bases and J by 5 bases. This chain's CDR3 is CASSLVGGETQYF. In DNA form, the CDR3 reads TGTGCCAGCAGTTTGGTGGGAGGGGAGACCCAGTACTTC.